The 5 T cell receptor beta chains listed next were all sequenced from one sample in a study of T cell responses to AZD1222 COVID-19 vaccine. Profiled with immunoSEQ multiplex PCR; TCRdb holds only in-frame clones, not every one. The table includes some 200,000 clones, approximately 94% detected once. The sequenced sample was peripheral blood, obtained 28 days after the second dose of the MenACWY control vaccine. The receptor source for this set is an adult who received the MenACWY meningococcal vaccine as a control.

The chain is built from TRBV29-1 and TRBJ1-1; D call uncertain. Germline V gene lookup returns CDR1 SQVTM and CDR2 ANQGSEA. CDR3 length equals 12 residues. The V and J ends lost 0 bases and 6 bases respectively, with 8 bases between them. The CDR3 spells CSVEDDGAEAFF. CDR3 bases: TGCAGCGTTGAAGACGATGGGGCTGAAGCTTTCTTT.

V gene TRBV3-1 (or the pseudogene TRBV3-2) combines with J gene TRBJ1-6; D not resolved. V was pared by 4 bases and J by 9 bases, with 16 bases between. This CDR3 has 15 residues. Germline V gene data show CDR1 as LGHDT and CDR2 as YNNKEL (reference sequence). The CDR3 loop reads CASSPYVGVASPLHF. The DNA of the CDR3 is TGTGCCAGCAGCCCCTACGTCGGGGTCGCTTCACCCCTCCACTTT.

The chain couples TRBV19 to TRBJ1-1; the D is unclear. The CDR3 contains 17 residues. CDR1 and CDR2 from the germline V gene are LNHDA and SQIVND (reference sequence). V lost 5 bases and J 1 base, leaving 20 bases between the germline ends. The CDR3 reads CASSSFTPVMGNTEAFF. The CDR3 DNA reads TGTGCCAGTAGTTCCTTTACGCCAGTCATGGGGAACACTGAAGCTTTCTTT.

The chain uses TRBV19 and TRBJ1-1; TRBD1 might be the D (5 bases). V lost 0 bases and J 4 bases, leaving 6 bases between the germline ends. This CDR3 contains 13 residues. Germline assignment: CDR1 LNHDA and CDR2 SQIVND (reference sequence). This CDR3 is CASSIDRATEAFF. DNA for the CDR3: TGTGCCAGTAGTATAGACAGGGCCACTGAAGCTTTCTTT.

V is TRBV7-3 and J is TRBJ2-5; no definite D call. The ends were cut back, 0 bases at V and 1 base at J, with 3 bases in the middle. CDR3 length: 13 residues. Germline V lookup: CDR1 SGHTA, CDR2 FQGTGA. CDR3 amino acids: CASSLTPQETQYF. For the CDR3, the DNA is TGTGCCAGCAGCTTAACTCCCCAAGAGACCCAGTACTTC.